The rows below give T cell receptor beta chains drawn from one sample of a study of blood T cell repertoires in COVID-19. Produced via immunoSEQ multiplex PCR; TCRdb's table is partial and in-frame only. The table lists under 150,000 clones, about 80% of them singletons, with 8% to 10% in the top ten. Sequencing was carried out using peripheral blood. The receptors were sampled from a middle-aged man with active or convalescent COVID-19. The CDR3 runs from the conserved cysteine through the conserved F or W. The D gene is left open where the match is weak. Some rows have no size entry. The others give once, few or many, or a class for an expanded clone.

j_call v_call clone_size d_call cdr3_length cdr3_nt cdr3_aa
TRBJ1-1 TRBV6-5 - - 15 TGTGCCAGCTTCAAAGTCGGCAGCCCGGCGGGGGCGGCTTTCTTT CASFKVGSPAGAAFF
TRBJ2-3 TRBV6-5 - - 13 TGTGCCAGCAGTTCGGTAGGCACAGATACGCAGTATTTT CASSSVGTDTQYF
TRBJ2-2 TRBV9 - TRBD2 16 TGTGCCAGCAGCGTAGCACTAGCGGGGGGTAGCGGGGAGCTGTTTTTT CASSVALAGGSGELFF
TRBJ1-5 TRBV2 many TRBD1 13 TGTGCCAGCAGGGGACAGGTCAATCAGCCCCAGCATTTT CASRGQVNQPQHF
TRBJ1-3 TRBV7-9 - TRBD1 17 TGTGCCAGCACCTTATGGACAGGGGCTATCTCTGGAAACACCATATATTTT CASTLWTGAISGNTIYF
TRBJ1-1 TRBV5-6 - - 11 TGTGCCAGCAGCTTCTACACTGAAGCTTTCTTT CASSFYTEAFF
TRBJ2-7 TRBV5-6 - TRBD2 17 TGTGCCAGCAGCTTGCCCGGTGGCGGGGGGCGGTCCTACGAGCAGTACTTC CASSLPGGGGRSYEQYF
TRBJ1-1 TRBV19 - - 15 TGTGCCAGTAGTATGGGACGGACTAGAATCGCTGAAGCTTTCTTT CASSMGRTRIAEAFF
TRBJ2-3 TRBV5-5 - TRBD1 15 TGTGCCAGCAGCTTGTTAGACAGGGGCCCAGATACGCAGTATTTT CASSLLDRGPDTQYF
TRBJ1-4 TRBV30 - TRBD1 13 TGTGCCTCGAAAGACAGGGGGAATGAAAAACTGTTTTTT CASKDRGNEKLFF
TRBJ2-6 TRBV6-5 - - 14 TGTGCCAGCGGGCGAGCAACCGGGGCCAACGTCCTGACTTTC CASGRATGANVLTF
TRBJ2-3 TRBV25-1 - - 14 TGTGCCAGCGCGGAGGGGAGAATCACAGATACGCAGTATTTT CASAEGRITDTQYF
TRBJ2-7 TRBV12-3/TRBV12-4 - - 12 TGTGCCAGCAGTTTAAACAACTACGAGCAGTACTTC CASSLNNYEQYF
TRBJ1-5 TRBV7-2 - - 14 TGTGCCAGCAGCTCATACAGGGAAAATCAGCCCCAGCATTTT CASSSYRENQPQHF
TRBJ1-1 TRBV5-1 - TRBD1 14 TGCGCCAGCAGTCGGACAGGGGAAGGCACTGAAGCTTTCTTT CASSRTGEGTEAFF
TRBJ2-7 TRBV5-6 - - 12 TGTGCCAGCAGCTTGGTGAGGAACGAGCAGTACTTC CASSLVRNEQYF
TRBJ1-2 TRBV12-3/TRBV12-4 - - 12 TGTGCCAGCAGTTTAGCCAGTAATGGCTACACCTTC CASSLASNGYTF
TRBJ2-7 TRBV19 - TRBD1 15 TGTGCCAGTCAGACAGGGGGCGCTGGGTCCTACGAGCAGTACTTC CASQTGGAGSYEQYF
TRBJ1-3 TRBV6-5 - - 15 TGTGCCAGCAGTTACTCGAGGCGCTCTGGAAACACCATATATTTT CASSYSRRSGNTIYF
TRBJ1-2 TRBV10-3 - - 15 TGTGCCATCAGTGATGGTGGGAGGGGGGCCTATGGCTACACCTTC CAISDGGRGAYGYTF
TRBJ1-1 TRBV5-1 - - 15 TGCGCCAGCAGCTTGGGTCAGACTCAGAACACTGAAGCTTTCTTT CASSLGQTQNTEAFF
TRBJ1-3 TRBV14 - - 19 TGTGCCAGCAGCCAAACGCTCCAGGGGAGCCCCCTCTCTGGAAACACCATATATTTT CASSQTLQGSPLSGNTIYF
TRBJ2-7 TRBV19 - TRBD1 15 TGTGCCAGTAGTATAAGACAGGGGCAATCGGACGAGCAGTACTTC CASSIRQGQSDEQYF
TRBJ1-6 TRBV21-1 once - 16 TGTGCCAGCAGTCGTTTATGTGGGACAGGGCAATCACCCCTCCACTTT CASSRLCGTGQSPLHF
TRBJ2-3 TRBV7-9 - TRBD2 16 TGTGCCAGCAGCTCGACTAGCGGGGTCCTCACAGATACGCAGTATTTT CASSSTSGVLTDTQYF
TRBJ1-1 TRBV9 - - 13 TGTGCCAGCAGCGTAGTTGCGGGCACTGAAGCTTTCTTT CASSVVAGTEAFF
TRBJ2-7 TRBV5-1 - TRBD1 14 TGCGCCAGCAGCTTGGGGGACAGCTCCTACGAGCAGTACTTC CASSLGDSSYEQYF
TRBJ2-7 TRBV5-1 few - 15 TGCGCCAGCAGCTTGGGACAGCTGGGCTCCTACGAGCAGTACTTC CASSLGQLGSYEQYF
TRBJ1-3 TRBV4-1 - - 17 TGCGCCAGCAGCCAAGGGGACTGGGAACTCTCTGGAAACACCATATATTTT CASSQGDWELSGNTIYF
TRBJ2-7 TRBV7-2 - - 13 TGTGCCAGCAGCTCACCAGGGTTGGTCGAGCAGTACTTC CASSSPGLVEQYF
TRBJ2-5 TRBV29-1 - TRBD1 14 TGCAGCACTGGGCTAACGACAGGGGGGGAGACCCAGTACTTC CSTGLTTGGETQYF
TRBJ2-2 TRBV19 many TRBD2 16 TGTGCCAGTAGTATCCGGGGGGGCATTGGCACCGGGGAGCTGTTTTTT CASSIRGGIGTGELFF
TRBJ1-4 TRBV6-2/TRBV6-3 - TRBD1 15 TGTGCCAGCAGTTACCCAGGGGGCGGTAGCGCAAAACTGTTTTTT CASSYPGGGSAKLFF
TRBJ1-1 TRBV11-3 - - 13 TGTGCCAGCAGCTTAGAGGGGGGGAACCAAGTTTTCTTT CASSLEGGNQVFF
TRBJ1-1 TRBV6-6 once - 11 TGTGCCAGCCGGGAGAGGGCTGAAGCTTTCTTT CASRERAEAFF
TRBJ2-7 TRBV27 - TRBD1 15 TGTGCCAGCAGTCTTAGGGGACAGAACTTACTTGTGCAGTACTTC CASSLRGQNLLVQYF
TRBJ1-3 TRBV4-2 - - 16 TGTGCCAGCAGCCCTGAACTAGTGTACTCTGGAAACACCATATATTTT CASSPELVYSGNTIYF
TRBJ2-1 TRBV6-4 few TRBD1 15 TGTGCCAGCAGTGACTCCCCAGGGGGCTGGGATGAGCAGTTCTTC CASSDSPGGWDEQFF